These 24 T cell receptor beta chains were all obtained from the same sample, sequenced in a study of metastatic and nonmetastatic thyroid tumors. Through MiXCR, TCRdb re-clonotyped the PCR reads. This table has 6,600 or so clones, around 29% appearing once. Among the patients, none had received any treatment before thyroid surgery. The sample consisted of adjacent normal tissue. These receptors were obtained from a female donor with papillary thyroid cancer or a benign thyroid nodule (not recorded which). Some clones in this sample may be carry-over from other donors' samples.

The rearrangement uses TRBV6-1 and TRBJ2-7; TRBD2 matches 12 bases. Trimming took 1 base from V and 2 from J; bases not matched to a gene: 0. The CDR3 spans 15 residues. Looked up from germline, CDR1 is MNHNS and CDR2 is SASEGT. CDR3 residues: CASSEGTSGAYEQYF. CDR3 sequence (DNA): TGTGCCAGCAGTGAAGGGACTAGCGGGGCCTACGAGCAGTACTTC.

This clone counts as medium-sized (0.01 to 0.1%). The V gene is TRBV13, the J gene TRBJ1-1; D remains ambiguous. The germline V gene has CDR1 PRHDT and CDR2 FYEKMQ (reference sequence). The CDR3 is 16 amino acids. V was pared by 4 bases and J by 0 bases, with 15 bases between. This CDR3 is CASSSDSDNMNTEAFF. In DNA form, the CDR3 reads TGTGCCAGCAGCTCAGACTCCGATAACATGAACACTGAAGCTTTCTTT.

This clone was detected a few times. The chain couples TRBV6-5 to TRBJ1-6, with 9 bases that match TRBD1. V lost 3 bases to trimming and J lost 8 bases; unmatched junction nucleotides: 8. CDR3 length equals 16 residues. Germline V gene data show CDR1 as MNHEY and CDR2 as SVGAGI. The CDR3 reads CASSYRPRDRDSPLHF. The CDR3, as DNA: TGTGCCAGCAGTTATCGACCCCGGGACAGGGATTCACCCCTCCACTTT.

In this sample, this clone turned up many times. One base away lies a much larger clone, so this may be a sequencing read error. This chain links TRBV9 with TRBJ2-3; D not certain. Trimming left V 0 bases short and J 4 bases short, with 6 bases between. CDR3 length: 13 residues. Germline CDR1 SGDLS, CDR2 YYNGEE. The CDR3 reads CASSVVSADTQYF. Written as DNA, the CDR3 is TGTGCCAGCAGCGTAGTCAGCGCAGATACGCAGTATTTT.

The V call is TRBV7-2, the J call TRBJ1-2; TRBD1 agrees at 7 bases. J was trimmed by 2 bases and V by 7 bases; bases with no gene match: 4. Germline V gene lookup returns CDR1 SGHTA and CDR2 FQGNSA. The CDR3 sequence is 13 residues long. The CDR3 DNA sequence: TGTGCCAGCACTCAACAGGGGAACTATGGCTACACCTTC. Protein: CASTQQGNYGYTF.

Points on this clone: Compared with germline, one end of the junction differs, possibly owing to a read error. The chain is built from TRBV7-9 and TRBJ1-1, with a tentative D call TRBD1 (5 bases). This CDR3 spans 13 amino acids. The germline V gene has CDR1 SEHNR and CDR2 FQNEAQ (reference sequence). For the CDR3, the DNA is TGTGCAAGCAGCGGACCGGGACCGAAGGACGCGTTCTTT. Protein product: CASSGPGPKDAFF. The variable domain in full, completed from reference TRBV7-9 and TRBJ1-1, reads DTGVSQNPRHKITKRGQNVTFRCDPISEHNRLYWYRQTLGQGPEFLTYFQNEAQLEKSRLLSDRFSAERPKGSFSTLEIQRTEQGDSAMYLCASSGPGPKDAFFGQGTRLTVV.

This clone has a single count. V is TRBV20-1 and J is TRBJ2-7, with D possibly being TRBD2 (5 bases). The CDR3 is made up of 15 amino acids. Germline-derived CDR1 and CDR2 are DFQATT and SNEGSKA (reference sequence). Trimming shortened V by 3 bases and J by 6 bases, and 21 bases separated the two germline ends. CDR3 DNA: TGCAGTGCTAGCCCTCCGGGGTACATTTTCACCGAGCAGTACTTC. This codes for CSASPPGYIFTEQYF.

This chain uses TRBV28 with TRBJ1-1; D call uncertain. The germline V gene has CDR1 MDHEN and CDR2 SYDVKM. V lost 5 bases, J lost 5 bases, and 21 bases lay in between. The CDR3 sequence is 16 residues long. DNA of the CDR3: TGTGCCAGCAGTCCGGATACGACTGGGATTGGGACTGAAGCTTTCTTT. Translated, it gives CASSPDTTGIGTEAFF.

This clone was counted many times. This chain uses TRBV3-1 with TRBJ1-6; 7 nucleotides line up with TRBD1. Germline V lookup: CDR1 LGHDT, CDR2 YNNKEL (reference sequence). The CDR3 has 15 amino acids. Trimming removed 4 bases from V and 8 bases from J; junction bases left unmatched: 8. The DNA for the CDR3 is TGTGCCAGCAGCCCTCCGGGACAGAATTATTCACCCCTCCACTTT. Translation: CASSPPGQNYSPLHF.

This clone was detected only a few times. The chain uses TRBV28 and TRBJ2-5; possible D gene TRBD2, 6 bases. This CDR3 has 13 amino acids. CDR1 is MDHEN and CDR2 is SYDVKM in the germline V gene. With 4 bases removed from V and 5 bases from J, the gap between germline ends came to 11 bases. The CDR3 nucleotides read TGTGCCAGCAGTTCCGGAGGGCGGGAGACCCAGTACTTC. It yields the protein CASSSGGRETQYF.

By share of the sample, this clone is medium-sized. V gene TRBV20-1 combines with J gene TRBJ2-3; no reliable D call. Trimming shortened V by 3 bases and J by 2 bases, and 9 bases separated the two germline ends. The CDR3 consists of 13 residues. Germline CDR1 reads DFQATT; CDR2 reads SNEGSKA (reference sequence). The CDR3 DNA reads as TGCAGTGCTAGTTCCCCGAACACAGATACGCAGTATTTT. It is translated as CSASSPNTDTQYF.

This clone occurred once. Its ends do not fully match the called genes, so a read error is possible. This chain connects TRBV24-1 to TRBJ2-5; TRBD1 agrees at 7 bases. The CDR3 is 14 residues long. The germline V gene encodes CDR1 KGHDR and CDR2 SFDVKD. The CDR3 region has the DNA TGTGCGACCAGTAGTAGACAGGGCGAAGAGTCCCAGTACTTC. Protein product: CATSSRQGEESQYF.

This chain links TRBV4-2 with TRBJ2-3; 7 bases align to TRBD1. The V and J ends lost 4 bases and 5 bases, in that order; junction bases with no gene match: 9. Germline V gene lookup returns CDR1 LGHNA and CDR2 YNFKEQ. The CDR3 contains 15 residues. CDR3 in amino acids: CASSLRQGRVDTQYF. CDR3 bases: TGTGCCAGCAGCCTACGACAGGGACGGGTAGATACGCAGTATTTT.

The V and J genes are TRBV2 and TRBJ2-7; no reliable D call. Trimming pared 9 bases from V and 13 bases from J, leaving 22 bases between. Germline values: CDR1 SNHLY, CDR2 FYNNEI. The CDR3 sequence is 12 residues long. CDR3 protein: CASSSWYYENYF. The CDR3 nucleotides are TGTGCCAGTTCGTCGTGGTACTACGAGAACTACTTC.

The chain employs TRBV2 and TRBJ2-7; no definite D call. V dropped 10 bases and J dropped 3 bases, with 13 bases sitting between them. CDR1 is SNHLY, CDR2 FYNNEI, per germline. The CDR3 spans 12 residues. The CDR3 DNA is TGTGCCATTTCGTCGGTGGACTACGAGCAGTACTTC. This gives the protein CAISSVDYEQYF.

The J gene is TRBJ1-1, the V gene TRBV19; TRBD1 agrees at 7 bases. Unmatched junction bases numbered 5, after V lost 11 bases and J lost 2 bases. CDR3 length: 12 amino acids. Germline V gene lookup returns CDR1 LNHDA and CDR2 SQIVND (reference sequence). In nucleotides, the CDR3 is TGTGCCGTAAGGGACAGCAACACTGAAGCTTTCTTT. This encodes CAVRDSNTEAFF.

This clone has just a few counts. The chain has TRBV29-1 and TRBJ1-2; tentatively, D is TRBD1 (5 bases). Trimming pared 0 bases from V and 4 bases from J, leaving 9 bases between. Looked up from germline, CDR1 is SQVTM and CDR2 is ANQGSEA. This CDR3 comprises 13 residues. The CDR3 is CSVEEAGGYGYTF. As DNA, the CDR3 is TGCAGCGTTGAAGAGGCGGGGGGCTATGGCTACACCTTC.

The CDR3 loop is CASTLSNTGELFF. The CDR3 DNA is TGTGCCAGCACCCTATCGAACACCGGGGAGCTGTTTTTT. The rearrangement links TRBV12-3 or TRBV12-4 to TRBJ2-2; D is unclear. This CDR3 comprises 13 residues. V was trimmed by 7 bases and J by 0 bases, leaving 6 bases between them.

By share of the sample, this clone is medium-sized. The chain links TRBV4-1 to TRBJ1-2; 7 bases match TRBD1. V lost 4 bases, J lost 1 base, and 6 bases stayed unmatched. The CDR3 spans 15 residues. The germline gives CDR1 MGHRA, CDR2 YSYEKL. The CDR3, as DNA: TGCGCCAGCAGCCGTGGACAGGACTTTAACTATGGCTACACCTTC. This translates into CASSRGQDFNYGYTF.

As concerns this clone: The CDR3 end shows no conserved phenylalanine or tryptophan, and so a read error is likely. In DNA form, the CDR3 reads TGTGCCAGCACGGGGGCAGGGGGTTCAGGGGCCAACGTCCTGACTTTA. Its translation is CASTGAGGSGANVLTL. The chain joins TRBV2 to TRBJ2-6, with a tentative D call TRBD1 (7 bases). Trimming removed 7 bases from V and 4 bases from J, with 17 bases in between. Germline values: CDR1 SNHLY, CDR2 FYNNEI. The CDR3 is made up of 16 amino acids.

This clone has a handful of counts. The gene calls are TRBV27 and TRBJ1-1, with D maybe TRBD1 (6 bases). Trimming stripped 6 bases from V and 12 bases from J, with 17 bases between. Germline V gene lookup returns CDR1 MNHEY and CDR2 SMNVEV (reference sequence). The CDR3 loop spans 12 amino acids. In DNA form, the CDR3 reads TGTGCCAGCAGCTCAAACAGGGCAAAATCTTTCTTT. Its protein product is CASSSNRAKSFF.

This chain joins TRBV11-2 and TRBJ2-7; no reliable D call. The CDR3 has 15 residues. The V and J ends lost 2 bases and 2 bases respectively, with 13 bases between them. Germline V gene lookup returns CDR1 SGHAT and CDR2 FQNNGV. Here the CDR3 reads CASSLHKTYTYEQYF. The CDR3 DNA is TGTGCCAGCAGCTTACACAAAACATACACCTACGAGCAGTACTTC.

By sample share, this clone is medium-sized (0.01 to 0.1%). This sequence joins TRBV5-1 and TRBJ2-7; D is perhaps TRBD2 (6 bases). The CDR3 covers 15 residues. V lost 9 bases and J lost 0, with 19 bases in between. Germline CDR1 reads SGHRS; CDR2 reads YFSETQ. CDR3 coding DNA: TGCGCCACCCAGCTGGCCAGCGGGTCCTCCTACGAGCAGTACTTC. It specifies CATQLASGSSYEQYF. Using reference TRBV5-1 and TRBJ2-7 for the parts outside the CDR3, the full variable domain is KAGVTQTPRYLIKTRGQQVTLSCSPISGHRSVSWYQQTPGQGLQFLFEYFSETQRNKGNFPGRFSGRQFSNSRSEMNVSTLELGDSALYLCATQLASGSSYEQYFGPGTRLTVT.

V usage is TRBV27 and J usage is TRBJ2-2; 9 bases match TRBD2. The ends lost 6 bases at V and 6 bases at J; junction bases unmatched: 8. The CDR3 is 15 residues long. Germline CDR1 reads MNHEY; CDR2 reads SMNVEV (reference sequence). The CDR3 protein is CASSVEGGGAGELFF. CDR3 coding DNA: TGTGCCAGCAGCGTAGAGGGCGGGGGGGCCGGGGAGCTGTTTTTT.